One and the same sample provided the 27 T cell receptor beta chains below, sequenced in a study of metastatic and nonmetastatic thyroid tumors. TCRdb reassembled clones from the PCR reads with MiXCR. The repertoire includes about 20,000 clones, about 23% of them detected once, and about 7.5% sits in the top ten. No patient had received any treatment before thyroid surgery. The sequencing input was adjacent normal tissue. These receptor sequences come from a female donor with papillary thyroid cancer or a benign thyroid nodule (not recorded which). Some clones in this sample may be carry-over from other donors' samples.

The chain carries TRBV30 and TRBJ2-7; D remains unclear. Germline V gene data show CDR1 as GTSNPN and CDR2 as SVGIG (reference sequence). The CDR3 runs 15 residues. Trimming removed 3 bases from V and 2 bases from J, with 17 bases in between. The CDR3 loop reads CAWRESWTAPYEQYF. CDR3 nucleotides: TGTGCCTGGAGGGAATCTTGGACGGCCCCCTACGAGCAGTACTTC.

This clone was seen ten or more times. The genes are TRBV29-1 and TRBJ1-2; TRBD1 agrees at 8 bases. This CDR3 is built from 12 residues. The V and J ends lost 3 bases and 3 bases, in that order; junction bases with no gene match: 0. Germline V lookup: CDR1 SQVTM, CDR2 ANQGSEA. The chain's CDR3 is CSVDRGHYGYTF. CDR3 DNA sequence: TGCAGCGTTGACAGGGGGCACTATGGCTACACCTTC.

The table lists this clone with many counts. DNA of the CDR3: TGTGCCAGCAGCTTAAACGGGGGCCTGCGGGGAGAGACCCAGTACTTC. The encoded protein is CASSLNGGLRGETQYF. The genes are TRBV7-3 and TRBJ2-5; D may correspond to TRBD1 or TRBD2 (6 bases each). The germline V gene encodes CDR1 SGHTA and CDR2 FQGTGA. The CDR3 runs to 16 residues. V lost 1 base and J lost 4, with 16 bases in between.

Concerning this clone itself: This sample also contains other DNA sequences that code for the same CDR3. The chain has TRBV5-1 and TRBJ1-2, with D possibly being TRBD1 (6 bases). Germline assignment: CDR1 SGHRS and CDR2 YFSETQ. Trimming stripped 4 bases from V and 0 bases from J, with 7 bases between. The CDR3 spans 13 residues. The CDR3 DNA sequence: TGCGCCAGCAGCCGGGACACTAACTATGGCTACACCTTC. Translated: CASSRDTNYGYTF.

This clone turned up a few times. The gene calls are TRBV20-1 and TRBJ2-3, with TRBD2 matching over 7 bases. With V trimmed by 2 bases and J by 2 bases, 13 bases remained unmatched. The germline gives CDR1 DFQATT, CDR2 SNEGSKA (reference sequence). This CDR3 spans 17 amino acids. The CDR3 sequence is CSARSQHTGGHTDTQYF. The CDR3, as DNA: TGCAGTGCTAGATCACAGCACACGGGAGGACACACAGATACGCAGTATTTT.

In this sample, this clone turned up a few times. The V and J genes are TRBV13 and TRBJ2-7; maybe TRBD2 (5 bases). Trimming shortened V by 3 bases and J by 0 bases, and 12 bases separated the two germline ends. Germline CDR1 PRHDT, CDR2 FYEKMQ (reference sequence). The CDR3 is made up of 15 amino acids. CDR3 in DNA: TGTGCCAGCAGCTTCTTCACGGGGTCCTCCTACGAGCAGTACTTC. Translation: CASSFFTGSSYEQYF.

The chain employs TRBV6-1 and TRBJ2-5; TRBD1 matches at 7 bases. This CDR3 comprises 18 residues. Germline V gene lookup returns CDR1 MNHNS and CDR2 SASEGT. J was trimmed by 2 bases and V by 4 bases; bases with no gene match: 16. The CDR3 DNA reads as TGTGCCAGCAGTGGTACCGGACAGGCGAGGCCCAGTCAAGAGACCCAGTACTTC. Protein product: CASSGTGQARPSQETQYF.

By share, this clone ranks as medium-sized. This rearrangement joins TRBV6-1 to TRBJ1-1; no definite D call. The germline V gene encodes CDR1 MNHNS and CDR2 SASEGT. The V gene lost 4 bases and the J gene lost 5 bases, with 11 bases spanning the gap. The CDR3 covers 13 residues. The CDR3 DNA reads TGTGCCAGCAGTGCTATGGTTTGGACTGAAGCTTTCTTT. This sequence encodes CASSAMVWTEAFF.

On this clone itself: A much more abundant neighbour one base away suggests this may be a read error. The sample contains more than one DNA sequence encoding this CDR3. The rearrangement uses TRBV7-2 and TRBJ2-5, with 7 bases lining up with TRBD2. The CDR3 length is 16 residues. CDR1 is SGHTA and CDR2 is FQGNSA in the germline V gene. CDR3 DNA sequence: TGCGCCAGCAGCTTAGGAGTAGCGGGCGCCAAAGAGACCCAGTACTTC. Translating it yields CASSLGVAGAKETQYF.

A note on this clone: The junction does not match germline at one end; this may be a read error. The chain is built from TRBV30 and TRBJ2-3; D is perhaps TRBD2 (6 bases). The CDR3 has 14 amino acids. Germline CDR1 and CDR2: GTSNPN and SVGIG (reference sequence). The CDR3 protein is CAWSVDGGGYTQYF. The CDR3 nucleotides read TGCGCCTGGAGTGTTGACGGGGGTGGATATACGCAGTATTTT.

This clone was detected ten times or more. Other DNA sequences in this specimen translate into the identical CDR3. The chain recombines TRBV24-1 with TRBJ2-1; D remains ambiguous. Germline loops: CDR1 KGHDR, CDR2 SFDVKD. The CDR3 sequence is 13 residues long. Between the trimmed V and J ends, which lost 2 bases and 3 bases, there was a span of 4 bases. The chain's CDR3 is CATSDSVYNEQFF. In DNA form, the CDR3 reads TGTGCCACCAGTGATTCAGTCTACAATGAGCAGTTCTTC.

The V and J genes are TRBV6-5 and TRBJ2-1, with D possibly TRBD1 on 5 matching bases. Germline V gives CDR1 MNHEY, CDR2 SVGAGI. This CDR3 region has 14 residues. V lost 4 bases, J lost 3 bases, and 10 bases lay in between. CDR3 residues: CASSWGPNYNEQFF. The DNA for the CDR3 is TGTGCCAGCAGTTGGGGCCCAAACTACAATGAGCAGTTCTTC.

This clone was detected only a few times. The CDR3, as DNA: TGTGCCAGCAGCCGCCGAGGACTAGTACACAATGAGCAGTTCTTC. Its protein product is CASSRRGLVHNEQFF. V gene TRBV11-2 combines with J gene TRBJ2-1; 7 bases are a match to TRBD2. This CDR3 has 15 residues. Trimming cost V 5 bases and J 5 bases; bases outside gene matches: 9. Germline V gene data show CDR1 as SGHAT and CDR2 as FQNNGV.

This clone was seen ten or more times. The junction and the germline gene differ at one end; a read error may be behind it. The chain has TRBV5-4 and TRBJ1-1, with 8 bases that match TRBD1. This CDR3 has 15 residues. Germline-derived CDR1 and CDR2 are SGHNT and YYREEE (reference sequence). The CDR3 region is CASSFFGDRGTEASF. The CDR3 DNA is TGTGCCAGCAGCTTCTTCGGAGACAGGGGAACTGAAGCTTCCTTT. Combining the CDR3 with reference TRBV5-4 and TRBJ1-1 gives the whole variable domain ETGVTQSPTHLIKTRGQQVTLRCSSQSGHNTVSWYQQALGQGPQFIFQYYREEENGRGNFPPRFSGLQFPNYSSELNVNALELDDSALYLCASSFFGDRGTEASFGQGTRLTVV.

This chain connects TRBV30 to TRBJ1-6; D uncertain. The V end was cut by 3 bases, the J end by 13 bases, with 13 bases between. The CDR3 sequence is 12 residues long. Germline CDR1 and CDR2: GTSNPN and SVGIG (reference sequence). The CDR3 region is CAWRPGNSPLHF. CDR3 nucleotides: TGTGCCTGGAGACCCGGGAACTCGCCCCTCCACTTT.

The CDR3 DNA is TGCAGTGCCCCTGACTGGAGGTCGTCCAATGAGCAGTTCTTC. This gives the protein CSAPDWRSSNEQFF. The chain recombines TRBV20-1 with TRBJ2-1; a weak D match, TRBD2 (5 bases). V dropped 6 bases and J dropped 6 bases, with 18 bases sitting between them. In germline, CDR1 is DFQATT, CDR2 SNEGSKA (reference sequence). This CDR3 contains 14 residues.

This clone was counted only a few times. CDR3 nucleotide sequence: TGTGCCAGCAGTGTTATAGAGACCCAGTACTTC. Translated, it gives CASSVIETQYF. The rearrangement joins TRBV2 to TRBJ2-5, with no clear D. This CDR3 contains 11 residues. Germline CDR1 and CDR2: SNHLY and FYNNEI. V was clipped by 4 bases and J by 4 bases, with 4 bases between them.

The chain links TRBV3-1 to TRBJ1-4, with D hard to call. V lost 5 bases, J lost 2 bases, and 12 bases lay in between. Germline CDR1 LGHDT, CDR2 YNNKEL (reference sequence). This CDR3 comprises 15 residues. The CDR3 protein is CASSRMGSTNEKLFF. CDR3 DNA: TGTGCCAGCAGCAGAATGGGGAGTACTAATGAAAAACTGTTTTTT.

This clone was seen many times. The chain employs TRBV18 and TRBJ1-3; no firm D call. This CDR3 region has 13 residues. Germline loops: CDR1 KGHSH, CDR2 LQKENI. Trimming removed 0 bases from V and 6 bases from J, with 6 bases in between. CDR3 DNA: TGTGCCAGCTCACCACCGGCCGAAAACACCATATATTTT. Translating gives CASSPPAENTIYF. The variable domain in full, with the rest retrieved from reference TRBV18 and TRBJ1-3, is NAGVMQNPRHLVRRRGQEARLRCSPMKGHSHVYWYRQLPEEGLKFMVYLQKENIIDESGMPKERFSAEFPKEGPSILRIQQVVRGDSAAYFCASSPPAENTIYFGEGSWLTVV.

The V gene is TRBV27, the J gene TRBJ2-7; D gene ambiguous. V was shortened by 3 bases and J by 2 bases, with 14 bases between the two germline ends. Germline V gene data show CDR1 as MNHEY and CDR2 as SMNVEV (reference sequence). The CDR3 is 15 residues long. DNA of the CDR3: TGTGCCAGCAGTTTCATTGCGGTTGATACCTACGAGCAGTACTTC. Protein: CASSFIAVDTYEQYF.

The CDR3: CASSPFARTSSEQFF. The CDR3 region has the DNA TGTGCCAGCAGTCCTTTCGCGAGGACTAGCAGTGAGCAGTTCTTC. The genes are TRBV6-1 and TRBJ2-1, with TRBD2 matching 8 bases. V shed 5 bases and J 9 bases; nucleotides not matched to a gene: 12. CDR1 is MNHNS and CDR2 is SASEGT in the germline V gene. The length of the CDR3 is 15 residues.

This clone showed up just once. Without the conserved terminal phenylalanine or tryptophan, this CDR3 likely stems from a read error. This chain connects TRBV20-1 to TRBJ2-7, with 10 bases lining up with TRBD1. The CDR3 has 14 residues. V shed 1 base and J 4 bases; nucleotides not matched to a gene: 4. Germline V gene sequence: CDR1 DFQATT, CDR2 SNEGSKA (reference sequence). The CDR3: CSARGGTGDYEQYS. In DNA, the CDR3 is TGCAGTGCTAGAGGTGGGACAGGGGATTACGAGCAGTACTCC.

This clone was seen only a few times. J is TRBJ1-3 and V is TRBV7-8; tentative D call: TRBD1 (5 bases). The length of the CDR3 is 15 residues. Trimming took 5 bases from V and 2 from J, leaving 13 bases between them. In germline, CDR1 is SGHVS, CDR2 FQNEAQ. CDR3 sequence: CASSPVQGTGNTIYF. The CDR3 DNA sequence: TGTGCCAGCAGCCCCGTCCAGGGAACTGGAAACACCATATATTTT.

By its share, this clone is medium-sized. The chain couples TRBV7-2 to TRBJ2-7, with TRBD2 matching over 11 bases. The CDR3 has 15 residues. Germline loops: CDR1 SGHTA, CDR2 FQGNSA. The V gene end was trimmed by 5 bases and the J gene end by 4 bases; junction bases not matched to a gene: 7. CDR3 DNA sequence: TGTGCCAGCAGCGCGGGACTAGCGGACCTGTACGAGCAGTACTTC. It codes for CASSAGLADLYEQYF.

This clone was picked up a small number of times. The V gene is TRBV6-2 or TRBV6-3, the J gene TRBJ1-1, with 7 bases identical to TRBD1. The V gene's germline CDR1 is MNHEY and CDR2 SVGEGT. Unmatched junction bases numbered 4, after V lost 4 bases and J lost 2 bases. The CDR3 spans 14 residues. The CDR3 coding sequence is TGTGCCAGCAGTTCTCCAGGGGGTAACACTGAAGCTTTCTTT. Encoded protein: CASSSPGGNTEAFF.

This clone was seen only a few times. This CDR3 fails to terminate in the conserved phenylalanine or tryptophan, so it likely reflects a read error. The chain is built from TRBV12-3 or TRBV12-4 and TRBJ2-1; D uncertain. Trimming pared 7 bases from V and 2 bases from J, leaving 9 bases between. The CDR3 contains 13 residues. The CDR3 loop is CASTPDPYNEQFL. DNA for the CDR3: TGTGCCAGCACTCCGGACCCCTACAATGAGCAGTTCCTC.

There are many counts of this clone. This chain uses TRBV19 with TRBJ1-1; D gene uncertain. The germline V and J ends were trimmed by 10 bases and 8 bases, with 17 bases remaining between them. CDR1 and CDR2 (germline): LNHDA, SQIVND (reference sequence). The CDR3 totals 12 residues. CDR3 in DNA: TGTGCCACCTCTATCAGAGGCACCGAAGCTTTCTTT. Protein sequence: CATSIRGTEAFF.